This T cell receptor (beta chain) originates from a study of blood T cell repertoires in COVID-19. In the study overall: Samples taken during acute and convalescent COVID-19 were collected in the United States, Italy and Spain. PBMCs, B-cell-depleted T cells, or T cells provided the cDNA or gDNA that made up the material.

This CDR3 has 17 amino acids. V lost 0 bases and J 3 bases, leaving 15 bases between the germline ends. CDR1 SGHRS and CDR2 YFSETQ come from the germline V gene. Per the authors' pipeline: How many nucleated cells were present was estimated from reference gene primer amplification. Sequenced by immunoSEQ multiplex PCR; TCRdb stores in-frame clones only, minus some. V, J and clone size are those of that table, while D and trimming were read from the DNA. The table records around 100,000 clones, more than 90% of them present only once. The clonotype originates from a man between 65 and 80 years old with acute or convalescent COVID-19. Sequenced sample: peripheral blood. The chain carries TRBV5-1 and TRBJ1-4; D possibly corresponds to TRBD1 (5 bases). DNA for the CDR3: TGCGCCAGCAGCTTGGGGGGCTCGGGCGCGGCTAATGAAAAACTGTTTTTT. Amino acid sequence: CASSLGGSGAANEKLFF.